A selection of T cell receptor beta chains follows, all from one sample in a study of T cells after yellow fever vaccination. TCRdb reprocessed the 5' RACE reads with MiXCR, giving one entry per CDR3 protein. The sample consists of approximately 330,000 distinct CDR3 sequences, about an eighth of them appearing once. The sequencing here drew on CD4+ T cells sorted from PBMCs, taken 15 days after the yellow fever booster vaccination. These receptors all stem from a man aged 18 to 29 who received the YFV17D yellow fever vaccine. CDR3s include the opening cysteine and the closing phenylalanine or tryptophan. The order of the fields is V gene, J gene, D gene, clone size, CDR3 DNA, CDR3 protein. The D gene is left open where the match is weak. Clone size is given for some rows only: seen once, a few or many times, or a class if the clone is expanded.

>TRBV6-2/TRBV6-3|TRBJ2-3|-|few
TGTGCCAGCAGGCTGGGCTACGGGACGTGGGGAGATACGCAGTATTTT
CASRLGYGTWGDTQYF
>TRBV20-1|TRBJ1-2|-|few
TGCAGTGGAGGGGCGGTCTATGGCTACACCTTC
CSGGAVYGYTF
>TRBV12-5|TRBJ1-1|TRBD1|few
TGTGCTAGTGGTGCAGCAAGTACCCCACAGGGGGCGGAGAGTCACACTGAAGCTTTCTTT
CASGAASTPQGAESHTEAFF
>TRBV5-1|TRBJ2-3|-|many
TGCGCCAGCAGCCCTAGGGGGGATAGCACAGATACGCAGTATTTT
CASSPRGDSTDTQYF
>TRBV2|TRBJ2-3|TRBD1|few
TGTGCCAGCAGACCAGGGGGTGAGGGGACAGGGCCAGATACGCAGTATTTT
CASRPGGEGTGPDTQYF
>TRBV6-2/TRBV6-3|TRBJ2-7|TRBD1|few
TGTGCCACCGCGGGACAGGTCCCCTCGGAGCAGTACTTC
CATAGQVPSEQYF
>TRBV3-1|TRBJ2-4|TRBD2|-
TGTGCCAGCAGCCACCGGGGAGGGGTAGGCATTCAGTACTTC
CASSHRGGVGIQYF
>TRBV5-1|TRBJ2-3|TRBD2|-
TGCGCCAGCAGCTTAGGGACTAGCGTCAATACGCAGTATTTT
CASSLGTSVNTQYF
>TRBV7-2|TRBJ2-5|-|-
TGTGCCAGCAGCTTAGTGAGAGGGCGCTTCCAAGAGACCCAGTACTTC
CASSLVRGRFQETQYF
>TRBV12-3/TRBV12-4|TRBJ1-1|TRBD1|once
TGTGCCAGCAGTTCATACAGGGGGCTTGGGGCTTTCTTT
CASSSYRGLGAFF
>TRBV7-9|TRBJ1-1|-|many
TGTGCCAGCAGCTTTAAATCCGGGAACACTGAAGCTTTCTTT
CASSFKSGNTEAFF
>TRBV4-3|TRBJ2-3|-|-
TGCGCCAGCAGCCACCCGGACACCACAGATACGCAGTATTTT
CASSHPDTTDTQYF
>TRBV9|TRBJ1-5|TRBD1|-
TGTGCCAGCAGCCCAGGGGGAACTCCCGGGGGTCAGCCCCAGCATTTT
CASSPGGTPGGQPQHF
>TRBV4-3|TRBJ2-6|-|few
TGCGCCAGCAGCCTCATAATGGGCGGGGCTTCGGGGGCCAACGTCCTGACTTTC
CASSLIMGGASGANVLTF
>TRBV12-3/TRBV12-4|TRBJ1-5|TRBD1|few
TGTGCCAGCAGAGAGACAGGGAATCAGCCCCAGCATTTT
CASRETGNQPQHF
>TRBV7-2|TRBJ1-4|-|-
TGTGCCAGCAGCTTAGCGCTTCGACGGAATAATGAAAAACTGTTTTTT
CASSLALRRNNEKLFF
>TRBV7-3|TRBJ2-7|-|-
TGTGCCAGCAGCTTGGGGCGGGCGCAAGACGGGCAGTACTTC
CASSLGRAQDGQYF
>TRBV6-5|TRBJ1-1|-|-
TGTGCCAGCAGTTACGGCAGGGCGATGAACACTGAAGCTTTCTTT
CASSYGRAMNTEAFF
>TRBV5-1|TRBJ2-3|-|many
TGCGCCAGCAGCGGAGGCGTCGACAGGGACTACACAGATACGCAGTATTTT
CASSGGVDRDYTDTQYF
>TRBV20-1|TRBJ2-5|-|-
TGCAGTGCTAGGGCAGGAAGAGAGCTCCAAGAGACCCAGTACTTC
CSARAGRELQETQYF
>TRBV6-2/TRBV6-3|TRBJ1-2|-|few
TGTGCCACCTCAAGCTCAGGGCCAGATGGCTACACCTTC
CATSSSGPDGYTF
>TRBV7-2|TRBJ1-2|-|few
TGTGCCAGCAGCTTGGGGGGAGATTTCGGCTACACCTTC
CASSLGGDFGYTF
>TRBV7-2|TRBJ2-1|-|few
TGTGCCAGCAGCTTGATAGGGGTAAATGAGCAGTTCTTC
CASSLIGVNEQFF
>TRBV5-4|TRBJ1-2|-|-
TGTGCCAGCAGCCGAGCTGGGGGTTTTTCTGGCTACACCTTC
CASSRAGGFSGYTF
>TRBV5-8|TRBJ2-7|TRBD1|few
TGTGCCAGCAGCTTGATCGGGACAGGGAGCTCCTACGAGCAGTACTTC
CASSLIGTGSSYEQYF
>TRBV12-3/TRBV12-4|TRBJ2-7|TRBD2|many
TGTGCCAGCAGTTTAGCTCTAGCGGGGCCTTTCTACGAGCAGTACTTC
CASSLALAGPFYEQYF
>TRBV20-1|TRBJ1-1|TRBD1|few
TGCAGTGCTGGGGACAGGGGGAAAGCTGAAGCTTTCTTT
CSAGDRGKAEAFF
>TRBV29-1|TRBJ2-3|TRBD2|many
TGCAGCGGCCGTACTAGCGGGGGGGTCTCAGATACGCAGTATTTT
CSGRTSGGVSDTQYF
>TRBV14|TRBJ2-3|TRBD2|-
TGTGCCAGCAGCCAAGGGAGGCGGGGGGCCACAGATACGCAGTATTTT
CASSQGRRGATDTQYF
>TRBV3-1|TRBJ2-5|-|few
TGTGCCAGCAGCCAACTCCTAGGGGCCCAGGAGACCCAGTACTTC
CASSQLLGAQETQYF
>TRBV12-3/TRBV12-4|TRBJ2-3|-|many
TGTGCCAGCAGTTCGAGGGAAAGCACAGATACGCAGTATTTT
CASSSRESTDTQYF
>TRBV18|TRBJ1-1|-|-
TGTGCCACCAGACCGCCGGCGGTCGGTGGCACTGAAGCTTTCTTT
CATRPPAVGGTEAFF
>TRBV6-2/TRBV6-3|TRBJ2-7|-|few
TGTGCCAGCAGTTACGTGCAGGGAGCGCGAACCTACGAGCAGTACTTC
CASSYVQGARTYEQYF
>TRBV5-1|TRBJ1-5|TRBD1|many
TGCGCCAGCAGCCCAGGGACAGGGGGCGGTCAGCCCCAGCATTTT
CASSPGTGGGQPQHF
>TRBV6-6|TRBJ2-2|TRBD1|many
TGTGCCGGACAGGGGAAGGGCACCGGGGAGCTGTTTTTT
CAGQGKGTGELFF
>TRBV7-3|TRBJ2-1|TRBD1|-
TGTGCCAGCAGCGCCAGGACAGGGGATGGCAATGAGCAGTTCTTC
CASSARTGDGNEQFF
>TRBV7-9|TRBJ2-5|-|-
TGTGCCAGCAGCTTTTCCCCGGGCCAAGAGACCCAGTACTTC
CASSFSPGQETQYF
>TRBV7-3|TRBJ2-3|-|many
TGTGCCAGCAGCCCTGCGGCGGGGATGCCCATTAAGAGCACAGATACGCAGTATTTT
CASSPAAGMPIKSTDTQYF
>TRBV6-5|TRBJ2-1|TRBD2|many
TGTGCCAGCAGTTCCCCCCAGCGGGGGCGCGATGAGCAGTTCTTC
CASSSPQRGRDEQFF
>TRBV5-1|TRBJ1-5|-|many
TGCGCCAGCAGTCAGTCCGGCTCGGGGTCCGGTCAGCCCCAGCATTTT
CASSQSGSGSGQPQHF
>TRBV7-9|TRBJ2-5|-|many
TGTGCCAGCAGCTTCGTTGGGGAGACCCAGTACTTC
CASSFVGETQYF
>TRBV5-1|TRBJ2-1|TRBD2|few
TGCGCCAGCAGCCGGACTAGCGGGGGCTCCGGGGGTGAGCAGTTCTTC
CASSRTSGGSGGEQFF
>TRBV15|TRBJ1-1|-|-
TGTGCCACCAGCAGGGGAAGGGGCTACAGGGAGAACACTGAAGCTTTCTTT
CATSRGRGYRENTEAFF
>TRBV5-1|TRBJ2-3|-|few
TGCGCCAGCAGCTTGGAGGGCAGGGCGGCAGATACGCAGTATTTT
CASSLEGRAADTQYF
>TRBV6-5|TRBJ2-6|-|-
TGTGCCAGCAGCGCGAGGGGATATGGGGCCAACGTCCTGACTTTC
CASSARGYGANVLTF
>TRBV18|TRBJ1-2|-|few
TGTGCCAGCTCACGGGGTGAGGGTGAACATGGCTACACCTTC
CASSRGEGEHGYTF
>TRBV2|TRBJ2-7|TRBD1|-
TGTGCCAGCAGTACCCGACAGGGCAGGGCGCACTACTTC
CASSTRQGRAHYF
>TRBV7-2|TRBJ1-3|-|few
TGTGCCAGCAGCTTGGCAAAGTCTGGAAACACCATATATTTT
CASSLAKSGNTIYF
>TRBV4-3|TRBJ2-1|TRBD2|many
TGCGCCAGCAGCCAAGACGGGACTAGCGGGGGGAGGGAGCAGTTCTTC
CASSQDGTSGGREQFF
>TRBV14|TRBJ2-1|-|-
TGTGCCAGCAGCCAAGAAGTGGTCTACAATGAGCAGTTCTTC
CASSQEVVYNEQFF
>TRBV7-9|TRBJ2-7|TRBD1|many
TGTGCCAGCAGCGCCGGGACAGGGGCCCCTCTGGCCCACGAGCAGTACTTC
CASSAGTGAPLAHEQYF
>TRBV19|TRBJ1-3|-|-
TGTGCCAGTGGGAGGGGTCCTGGCTCTGGAAACACCATATATTTT
CASGRGPGSGNTIYF
>TRBV6-2/TRBV6-3|TRBJ2-5|TRBD1|-
TGTGCCAGCAGTTACCCGCGGACAGGCCAAGAGACCCAGTACTTC
CASSYPRTGQETQYF
>TRBV14|TRBJ2-2|-|few
TGTGCCAGCAGCCAGATAGGGAACACCGGGGAGCTGTTTTTT
CASSQIGNTGELFF
>TRBV6-1|TRBJ1-2|-|few
TGTGCCAGCAGCAATAACTATGGCTACACCTTC
CASSNNYGYTF
>TRBV4-3|TRBJ2-5|-|few
TGCGCCAGCAGCCAAGGACAGCAAGAGACCCAGTACTTC
CASSQGQQETQYF
>TRBV20-1|TRBJ2-5|TRBD1|few
TGCAGTGCTGAGGATCCCGAGGGGGCTCGGGAGACCCAGTACTTC
CSAEDPEGARETQYF
>TRBV5-1|TRBJ2-3|TRBD2|few
TGCGCCAGCAGCTTTGGCCGGACTAGCTTTTCAGATACGCAGTATTTT
CASSFGRTSFSDTQYF
>TRBV6-6|TRBJ1-1|-|few
TGTGCCAGCAGTTCGAGGAACAAACAAAGTGAAGCTTTCTTT
CASSSRNKQSEAFF